This T cell receptor beta chain was observed in a study of cytomegalovirus exposure and HLA in healthy donors. For the study at large: Earlier, fewer than 140 million unique TCR beta sequences were recovered from roughly 170 million T cells by an analysis.

The PCR had 60 Vbeta and 13 Jbeta primers. Sequencing used immunoSEQ multiplex PCR; TCRdb keeps in-frame clones, though not all of them. This sample has over 100,000 clones, with 55% to 75% found just once. This CDR3 comprises 15 residues. Germline CDR1 is SGHRS and CDR2 is YFSETQ. V lost 0 bases, J lost 0 bases, and 6 bases lay in between. With respect to this clone: Its cognate antigen is unknown. Other DNA sequences in the same sample also yield this CDR3.

Study observations and caveats: The likely origin of a cluster of highly shared sequence variants was a sequencing artifact. It was reported that TCR beta sequences correctly inferred the HLA-A and HLA-B alleles for most subjects.

The specimen sequenced was PBMCs. The sequence derives from a woman in her seventies in good health and CMV-seropositive. The chain links TRBV5-1 to TRBJ1-4; D is unclear. In DNA, the CDR3 is TGCGCCAGCAGCTTGGGGGGAGCAACTAATGAAAAACTGTTTTTT. Translating gives CASSLGGATNEKLFF.